This entry describes one T cell receptor (beta chain). The record originates from a study of blood T cell repertoires in COVID-19. Donors in Cohort 3 counted as recovered after two negative PCRs, clearance, or symptom resolution. This CDR3 has 14 residues. Germline lookup yields CDR1 ENHRY and CDR2 SYGVKD. Trimming stripped 6 bases from V and 4 bases from J, with 13 bases between. Libraries were prepared by immunoSEQ multiplex PCR; TCRdb keeps only in-frame clonotypes and omits some of them. The sample shows more than 110,000 clones, just over 85% of them seen only once. The V call is TRBV10-3, the J call TRBJ1-5, with D possibly being TRBD1 (6 bases). This TCR derives from a man aged 50 or older who had recovered from COVID-19. Sequenced sample: PBMCs or T cells enriched from blood (not recorded which). The CDR3 protein is CAISGQTLNQPQHF. In nucleotides, the CDR3 is TGTGCCATCAGCGGACAGACTTTAAATCAGCCCCAGCATTTT.